This T cell receptor (beta chain) appears in the sequencing data of a study of graft-versus-host responses after intestinal transplantation. Overall study findings and caveats: Among circulating GvH clones, peak levels were associated with early post-transplant declines in HvG clones.

This clone was seen a handful of times. The repertoire was sequenced with immunoSEQ multiplex PCR; TCRdb's copy has only in-frame clones and lacks some. The sample has roughly 10,000 clones, roughly 29% seen once. CDR1 is SNHLY and CDR2 is FYNNEI in the germline V gene. The CDR3 spans 12 residues. Trimming at V came to 5 bases and at J to 4 bases, leaving 0 bases not matched to a gene. The TCR comes from a human patient who was an organ donor for intestinal transplantation. J is TRBJ1-1 and V is TRBV2; 8 bases align to TRBD1. The sequences come from alloreactive CD4+ T cells from a mixed lymphocyte reaction culture, collected before transplantation. Subset of the sample: CFSE-low proliferating T cells sorted from roughly 6-day pre-transplant mixed lymphocyte reaction (GvH or HvG direction). The CDR3 DNA sequence: TGTGCCAGCAGTACAGGGGGCACTGAAGCTTTCTTT. It codes for CASSTGGTEAFF.